The clone carrying this T cell receptor beta chain was counted at least ten times. What it binds is unknown. The data were taken from a study of identical twins. Study-wide points: Twin-shared out-of-frame alpha sequences were enriched for low generation probability.

Each donor (without exception) was a healthy Caucasian. TCRdb reprocessed the 5' RACE reads via MiXCR and lists one record per CDR3 protein. Of 450,000 or so distinct CDR3 sequences listed, approximately 14% are singletons. The sample was also linked to a second study, of yellow fever vaccine responses in identical twins.

The sequence derives from a woman between 18 and 29 years old in good health. The sample was CD4+ T cells sorted from blood.

The CDR3 spells CASSSTSGGYNEQFF. In DNA, the CDR3 is TGTGCCAGCAGTTCTACTAGCGGGGGATACAATGAGCAGTTCTTC. The gene calls are TRBV12-3 or TRBV12-4 and TRBJ2-1, with 11 bases identical to TRBD2. Trimming at V came to 4 bases and at J to 4 bases, leaving 3 bases not matched to a gene. The CDR3 is made up of 15 amino acids.